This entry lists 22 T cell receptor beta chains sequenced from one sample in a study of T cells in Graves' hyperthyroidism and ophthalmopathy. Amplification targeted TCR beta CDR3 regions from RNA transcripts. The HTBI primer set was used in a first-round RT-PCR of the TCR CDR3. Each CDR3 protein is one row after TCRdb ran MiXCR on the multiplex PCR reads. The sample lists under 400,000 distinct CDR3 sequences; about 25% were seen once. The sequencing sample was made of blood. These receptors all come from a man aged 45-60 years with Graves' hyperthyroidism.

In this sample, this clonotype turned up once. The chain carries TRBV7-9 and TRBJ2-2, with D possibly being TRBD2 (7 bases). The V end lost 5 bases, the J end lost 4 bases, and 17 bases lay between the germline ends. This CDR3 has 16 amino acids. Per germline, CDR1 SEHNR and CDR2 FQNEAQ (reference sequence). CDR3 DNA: TGTGCCAGCAGCCAACCCATGGCGGGGGCCACCGGGGAGCTGTTTTTT. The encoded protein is CASSQPMAGATGELFF. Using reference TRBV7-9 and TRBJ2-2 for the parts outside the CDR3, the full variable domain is DTGVSQNPRHKITKRGQNVTFRCDPISEHNRLYWYRQTLGQGPEFLTYFQNEAQLEKSRLLSDRFSAERPKGSFSTLEIQRTEQGDSAMYLCASSQPMAGATGELFFGEGSRLTVL.

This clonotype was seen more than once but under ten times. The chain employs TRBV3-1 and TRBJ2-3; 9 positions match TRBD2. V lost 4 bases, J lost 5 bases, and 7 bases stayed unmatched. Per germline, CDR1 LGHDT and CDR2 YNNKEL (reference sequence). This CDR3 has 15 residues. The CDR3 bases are TGTGCCAGCAGCCCCGATAGCGGGAGACAAGATACGCAGTATTTT. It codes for CASSPDSGRQDTQYF.

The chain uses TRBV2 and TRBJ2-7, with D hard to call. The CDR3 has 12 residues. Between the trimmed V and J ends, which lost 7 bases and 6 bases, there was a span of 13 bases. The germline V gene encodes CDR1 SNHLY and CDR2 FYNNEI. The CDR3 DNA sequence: TGTGCCAGCAAAGGGAACCCCCCCGAGCAGTACTTC. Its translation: CASKGNPPEQYF.

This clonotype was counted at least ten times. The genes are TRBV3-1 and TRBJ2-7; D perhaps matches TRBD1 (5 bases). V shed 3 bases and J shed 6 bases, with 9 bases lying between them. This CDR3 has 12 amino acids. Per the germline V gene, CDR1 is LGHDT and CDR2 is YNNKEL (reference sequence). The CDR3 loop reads CASSHQGSEQYF. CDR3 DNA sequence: TGTGCCAGCAGCCACCAGGGAAGCGAGCAGTACTTC.

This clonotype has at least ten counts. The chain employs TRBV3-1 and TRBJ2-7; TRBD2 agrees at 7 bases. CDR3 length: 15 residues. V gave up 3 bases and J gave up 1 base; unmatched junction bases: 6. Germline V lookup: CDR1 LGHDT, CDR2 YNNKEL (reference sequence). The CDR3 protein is CASSHPGGASYEQYF. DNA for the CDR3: TGTGCCAGCAGCCACCCGGGAGGTGCTTCCTACGAGCAGTACTTC.

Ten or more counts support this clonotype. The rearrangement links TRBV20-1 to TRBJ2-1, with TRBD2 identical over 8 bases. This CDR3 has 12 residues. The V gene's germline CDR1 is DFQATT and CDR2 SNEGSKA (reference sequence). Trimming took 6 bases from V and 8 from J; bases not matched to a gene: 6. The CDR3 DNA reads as TGCAGTGCGCGGACTAGCACGGATGAGCAGTTCTTC. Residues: CSARTSTDEQFF.

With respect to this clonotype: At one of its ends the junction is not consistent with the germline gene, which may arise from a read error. CDR3 in amino acids: CASSQQGSELYF. CDR3 nucleotide sequence: TGTGCCAGCAGCCAACAGGGTTCCGAGCTGTACTTC. The rearrangement links TRBV3-1 to TRBJ2-7; D possibly corresponds to TRBD1 (5 bases). The CDR3 runs 12 residues. Germline V gives CDR1 LGHDT, CDR2 YNNKEL (reference sequence).

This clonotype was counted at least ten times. In DNA, the CDR3 is TGTGCCAGCAGTCTTCGGACTAGCTATGAGCAGTTCTTC. Its translation is CASSLRTSYEQFF. This chain connects TRBV27 to TRBJ2-1, with TRBD2 matching over 8 bases. V lost 5 bases, J lost 8 bases, and 5 bases stayed unmatched. Germline loops: CDR1 MNHEY, CDR2 SMNVEV (reference sequence). The CDR3 length is 13 residues.

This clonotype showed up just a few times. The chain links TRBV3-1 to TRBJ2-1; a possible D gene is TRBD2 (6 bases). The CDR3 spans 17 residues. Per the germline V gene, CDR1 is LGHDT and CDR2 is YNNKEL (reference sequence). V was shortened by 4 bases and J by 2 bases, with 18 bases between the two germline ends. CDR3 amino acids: CASSPLGRGKTYNEQFF. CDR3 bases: TGTGCCAGCAGCCCCCTAGGTCGCGGGAAAACCTACAATGAGCAGTTCTTC.

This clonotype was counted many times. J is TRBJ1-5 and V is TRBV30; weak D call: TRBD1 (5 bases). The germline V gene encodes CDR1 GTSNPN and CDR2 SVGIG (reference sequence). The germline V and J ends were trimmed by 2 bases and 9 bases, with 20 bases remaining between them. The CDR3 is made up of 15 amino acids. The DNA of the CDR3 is TGTGCCTGGAGTTCTGAGCTGGGGGATCATTTGCCCCAGCATTTT. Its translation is CAWSSELGDHLPQHF.

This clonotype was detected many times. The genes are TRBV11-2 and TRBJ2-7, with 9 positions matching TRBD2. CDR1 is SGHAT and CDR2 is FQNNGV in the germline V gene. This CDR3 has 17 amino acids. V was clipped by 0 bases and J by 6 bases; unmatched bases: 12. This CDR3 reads CASSLDLSSGLASEQYF. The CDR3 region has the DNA TGTGCCAGCAGCTTAGATCTGAGCTCGGGACTAGCAAGCGAGCAGTACTTC.

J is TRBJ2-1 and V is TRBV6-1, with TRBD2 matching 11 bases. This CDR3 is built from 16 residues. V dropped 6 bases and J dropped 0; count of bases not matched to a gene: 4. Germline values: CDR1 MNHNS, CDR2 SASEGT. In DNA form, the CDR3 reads TGTGCCAGCAGACCTACTAGCGGGAGCTCCTACAATGAGCAGTTCTTC. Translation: CASRPTSGSSYNEQFF.

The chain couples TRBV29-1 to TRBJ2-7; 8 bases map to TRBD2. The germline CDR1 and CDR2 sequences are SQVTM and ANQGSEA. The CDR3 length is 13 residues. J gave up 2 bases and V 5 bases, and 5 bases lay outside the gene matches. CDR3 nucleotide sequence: TGCAGCGTTCTGACTAGCGATACCTACGAGCAGTACTTC. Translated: CSVLTSDTYEQYF.

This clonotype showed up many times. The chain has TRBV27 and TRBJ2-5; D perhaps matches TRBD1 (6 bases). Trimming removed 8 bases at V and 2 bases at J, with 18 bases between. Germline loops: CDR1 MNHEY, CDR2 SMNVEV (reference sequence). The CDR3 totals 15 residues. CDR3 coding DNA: TGTGCCAGCGGTTCCTTGGGGGCTAGTCAAGAGACCCAGTACTTC. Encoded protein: CASGSLGASQETQYF.

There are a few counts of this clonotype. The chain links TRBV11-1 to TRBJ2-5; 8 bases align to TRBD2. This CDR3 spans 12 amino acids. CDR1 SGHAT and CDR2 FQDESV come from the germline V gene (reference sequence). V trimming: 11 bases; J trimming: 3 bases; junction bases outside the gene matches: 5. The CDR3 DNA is TGTGCCGCGAAGGGACTAGAAGAGACCCAGTACTTC. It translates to CAAKGLEETQYF.

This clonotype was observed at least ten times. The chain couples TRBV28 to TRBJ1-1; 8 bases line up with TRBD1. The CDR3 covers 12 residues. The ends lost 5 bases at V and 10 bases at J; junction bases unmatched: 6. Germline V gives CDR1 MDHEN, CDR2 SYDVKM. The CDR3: CASSPRQGRAFF. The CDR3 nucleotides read TGTGCCAGCAGTCCGCGACAGGGGCGAGCTTTCTTT.

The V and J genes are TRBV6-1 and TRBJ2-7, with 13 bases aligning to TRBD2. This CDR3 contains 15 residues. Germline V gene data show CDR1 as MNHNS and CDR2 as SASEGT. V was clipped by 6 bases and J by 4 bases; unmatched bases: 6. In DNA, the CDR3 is TGTGCCAGCAGCTTTGGACTAGCGGGAGCATACGAGCAGTACTTC. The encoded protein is CASSFGLAGAYEQYF.

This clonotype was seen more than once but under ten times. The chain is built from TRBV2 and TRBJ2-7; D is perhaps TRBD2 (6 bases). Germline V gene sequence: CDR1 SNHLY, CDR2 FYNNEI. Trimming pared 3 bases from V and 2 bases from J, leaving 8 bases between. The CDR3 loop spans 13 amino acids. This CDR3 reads CASSERGTYEQYF. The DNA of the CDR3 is TGTGCCAGCAGTGAGCGGGGTACCTACGAGCAGTACTTC.

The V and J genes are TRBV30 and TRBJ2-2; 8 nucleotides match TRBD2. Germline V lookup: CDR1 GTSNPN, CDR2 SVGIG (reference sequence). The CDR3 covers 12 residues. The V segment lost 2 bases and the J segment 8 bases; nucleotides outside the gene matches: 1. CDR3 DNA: TGTGCCTGGAGTCGGGAGGGAGGGGAGCTGTTTTTT. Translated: CAWSREGGELFF.

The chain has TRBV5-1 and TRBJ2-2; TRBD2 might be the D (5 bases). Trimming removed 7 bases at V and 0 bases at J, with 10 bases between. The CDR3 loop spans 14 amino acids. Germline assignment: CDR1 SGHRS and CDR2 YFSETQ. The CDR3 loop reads CASGSGANTGELFF. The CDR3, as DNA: TGCGCCAGCGGGTCCGGGGCGAACACCGGGGAGCTGTTTTTT.

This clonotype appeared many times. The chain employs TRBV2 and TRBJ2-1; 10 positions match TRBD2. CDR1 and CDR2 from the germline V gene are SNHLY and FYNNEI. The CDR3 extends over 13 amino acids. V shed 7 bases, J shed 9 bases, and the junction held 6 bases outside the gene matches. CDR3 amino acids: CASTSGRGGEQFF. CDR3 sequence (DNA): TGTGCCAGCACGAGCGGGAGGGGTGGTGAGCAGTTCTTC.

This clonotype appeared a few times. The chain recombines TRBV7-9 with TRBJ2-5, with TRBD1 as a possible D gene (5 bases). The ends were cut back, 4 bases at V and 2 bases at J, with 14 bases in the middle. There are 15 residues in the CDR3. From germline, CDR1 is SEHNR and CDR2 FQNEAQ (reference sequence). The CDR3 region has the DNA TGTGCCAGCAGCTATCAAGGGGCCTTTCAAGAGACCCAGTACTTC. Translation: CASSYQGAFQETQYF.